Listed here are 25 T cell receptor beta chains from one sample, sequenced in a study of spatial heterogeneity in lung cancer. TCRdb processed the 5' RACE reads anew with MiXCR; each CDR3 protein has one entry. The sample holds approximately 40,000 distinct CDR3 sequences, 6.5% to 8.5% seen once. Described time point: sample taken at primary tumor resection. Tumor, nontumor lung or frozen PBMC supplied whole RNA that was sequenced unsorted. This sample comprised PBMCs, obtained at surgery. The source of these receptors is a female donor with early-stage non-small cell lung cancer.

In this sample, this clonotype turned up a few times. The V call is TRBV4-2, the J call TRBJ2-5; a weak D match, TRBD2 (7 bases). V shed 5 bases and J shed 1 base, with 20 bases lying between them. The V gene's germline CDR1 is LGHNA and CDR2 YNFKEQ. The CDR3 totals 17 residues. The CDR3 coding sequence is TGTGCCAGCAGCTCCCCCGGGGCGGGGGCCCTCCAAGAGACCCAGTACTTC. Its protein product is CASSSPGAGALQETQYF.

Only a few counts were recorded for this clonotype. This rearrangement joins TRBV6-5 to TRBJ1-3; no definite D call. Germline V gene data show CDR1 as MNHEY and CDR2 as SVGAGI. Trimming cost V 6 bases and J 0 bases, with 9 bases left between them. CDR3 length equals 14 residues. The CDR3 spells CASRKNYSGNTIYF. CDR3 DNA: TGTGCCAGCAGAAAAAATTACTCTGGAAACACCATATATTTT.

The table lists this clonotype with many counts. The chain uses TRBV30 and TRBJ1-3; unclear D gene. This CDR3 has 13 amino acids. Germline values: CDR1 GTSNPN, CDR2 SVGIG (reference sequence). V lost 4 bases to trimming and J lost 1 base, with 8 bases between them. The CDR3 DNA reads as TGTGCCTGGAAAGGGCTTTCTGGAAACACCATATATTTT. It translates to CAWKGLSGNTIYF.

For this clonotype: A read error is possible here, since a much larger clone lies one base away. This likely comes from a read error, as the CDR3 has no conserved phenylalanine or tryptophan at its end. V usage is TRBV7-2 and J usage is TRBJ2-3; D not resolved. The CDR3 has 12 residues. Germline V gene data show CDR1 as SGHTA and CDR2 as FQGNSA. V lost 1 base and J lost 4, with 3 bases in between. CDR3 residues: CASSLVPDTQYS. The CDR3 bases are TGTGCCAGCAGCTTAGTGCCAGATACGCAGTATTCT.

This clonotype was seen many times. The rearrangement uses TRBV3-1 and TRBJ1-1; D is unclear. Germline assignment: CDR1 LGHDT and CDR2 YNNKEL (reference sequence). The V end lost 0 bases, the J end lost 7 bases, and 6 bases lay between the germline ends. There are 12 residues in the CDR3. CDR3 protein: CASSQDPVEAFF. The CDR3 bases are TGTGCCAGCAGCCAAGATCCAGTTGAAGCTTTCTTT.

This clonotype appeared many times. The chain has TRBV29-1 and TRBJ1-1; D is uncertain. The CDR3 contains 12 residues. The V end lost 7 bases, the J end lost 0 bases, and 9 bases lay between the germline ends. The germline V gene has CDR1 SQVTM and CDR2 ANQGSEA. Here the CDR3 DNA reads TGCAGCGCCGGAAATATGAACACTGAAGCTTTCTTT. The encoded protein is CSAGNMNTEAFF.

The chain couples TRBV15 to TRBJ2-3; D may be TRBD1 (6 bases). The CDR3 extends over 17 amino acids. Trimming took 1 base from V and 2 from J, leaving 16 bases between them. Germline CDR1 is LNHNV and CDR2 is YYDKDF (reference sequence). The CDR3 here is CATSRVMDSPSTDTQYF. The CDR3 DNA follows: TGTGCCACCAGCAGAGTGATGGACAGCCCATCCACAGATACGCAGTATTTT.

There are a few counts of this clonotype. V is TRBV27 and J is TRBJ1-1; D may be TRBD1 (6 bases). CDR3 length equals 16 residues. CDR1 is MNHEY, CDR2 SMNVEV, per germline (reference sequence). V was cut by 5 bases and J by 1 base, with 17 bases left in between. CDR3 bases: TGTGCCAGCAGTCCCTCGAGGACAGTCAAGAACACTGAAGCTTTCTTT. Amino acid sequence: CASSPSRTVKNTEAFF.

The V call is TRBV7-9, the J call TRBJ1-1, with D hard to call. This CDR3 contains 12 residues. V was clipped by 10 bases and J by 0 bases, with 9 bases between them. From germline, CDR1 is SEHNR and CDR2 FQNEAQ (reference sequence). The CDR3 sequence is CATLRVNTEAFF. CDR3 coding DNA: TGTGCCACCTTAAGGGTGAACACTGAAGCTTTCTTT.

This clonotype was seen ten or more times. J is TRBJ1-3 and V is TRBV18; the D is unclear. This CDR3 is built from 13 residues. Germline V gene data show CDR1 as KGHSH and CDR2 as LQKENI. V lost 3 bases to trimming and J lost 2 bases, with 5 bases between them. CDR3 DNA: TGTGCCAGCTCACCGGGCCCTGGAAACACCATATATTTT. It translates to CASSPGPGNTIYF.

This chain connects TRBV10-3 to TRBJ1-4; D is perhaps TRBD1 (6 bases). Trimming took 8 bases from V and 1 from J, leaving 8 bases between them. The germline V gene encodes CDR1 ENHRY and CDR2 SYGVKD. CDR3 length: 13 residues. CDR3 amino acids: CAISRGTNEKLFF. Here the CDR3 DNA reads TGTGCCATCTCCAGGGGAACTAATGAAAAACTGTTTTTT.

This clonotype was observed many times. The chain recombines TRBV12-3 or TRBV12-4 with TRBJ2-2; D not certain. The CDR3 is 12 residues long. Trimming pared 8 bases from V and 6 bases from J, leaving 10 bases between. CDR3 DNA: TGTGCCAGCGGGGTCTTTCCCGGGGAGCTGTTTTTT. This sequence encodes CASGVFPGELFF.

This clonotype was recorded many times. V gene TRBV7-2 combines with J gene TRBJ1-2; D is perhaps TRBD1 (5 bases). The CDR3 is 14 residues long. V was clipped by 6 bases and J by 4 bases, with 15 bases between them. Germline V gene lookup returns CDR1 SGHTA and CDR2 FQGNSA. CDR3 sequence: CASSYWGSRYGYTF. The CDR3 bases are TGTGCCAGCAGTTATTGGGGCAGCCGCTATGGCTACACCTTC.

This clonotype has a count of ten or more. This chain joins TRBV5-1 and TRBJ2-7; 10 nucleotides line up with TRBD1. The germline V gene encodes CDR1 SGHRS and CDR2 YFSETQ. This CDR3 has 14 amino acids. Trimming took 4 bases from V and 7 from J; bases not matched to a gene: 8. The CDR3 region has the DNA TGCGCCAGCAGCCGCGGGACAGGGGCTTGGGAGCAGTACTTC. Translating gives CASSRGTGAWEQYF.

Ten or more counts support this clonotype. The CDR3 DNA sequence: TGTGCCAGCAGTTTAACACAGGGTATTGTTCCGGGGACCCTCCACTTT. It yields the protein CASSLTQGIVPGTLHF. V and J are TRBV28 and TRBJ1-6; TRBD1 might be the D (6 bases). This CDR3 spans 16 amino acids. V lost 2 bases and J lost 14, with 22 bases in between. Germline CDR1 reads MDHEN; CDR2 reads SYDVKM.

The sample holds many counts of this clonotype. The chain joins TRBV9 to TRBJ1-2; D remains ambiguous. Between the trimmed V and J ends, which lost 8 bases and 4 bases, there was a span of 6 bases. Per the germline V gene, CDR1 is SGDLS and CDR2 is YYNGEE. The CDR3 totals 10 residues. CDR3 nucleotides: TGTGCCAGATGGGTCTATGGCTACACCTTC. Translated: CARWVYGYTF.

The V call is TRBV18, the J call TRBJ2-5; D gene uncertain. This CDR3 contains 14 residues. The V end was cut by 2 bases, the J end by 5 bases, with 12 bases between. Germline V lookup: CDR1 KGHSH, CDR2 LQKENI. CDR3 sequence (DNA): TGTGCCAGCTCACCAAGTGGTGTGAAGGAGACCCAGTACTTC. This codes for CASSPSGVKETQYF.

This clonotype rates as medium-sized (0.01 to 0.1%). The chain joins TRBV3-1 to TRBJ2-2, with D tentatively TRBD1 or TRBD2 (5 bases each). The CDR3 spans 15 residues. Germline V lookup: CDR1 LGHDT, CDR2 YNNKEL (reference sequence). V lost 0 bases and J lost 6, with 11 bases in between. For the CDR3, the DNA is TGTGCCAGCAGCCAAGATATGGGGGAGCCCGGGGAGCTGTTTTTT. Translating gives CASSQDMGEPGELFF.

The chain has TRBV6-5 and TRBJ1-1; no definite D call. The CDR3 sequence is 15 residues long. Deletions cut 5 bases from V and 6 bases from J, with 19 bases between. CDR1 MNHEY and CDR2 SVGAGI come from the germline V gene. CDR3 sequence: CASSNEGPVGAEAFF. Here the CDR3 DNA reads TGTGCCAGCAGTAACGAAGGGCCGGTGGGAGCTGAAGCTTTCTTT.

V and J are TRBV12-3 or TRBV12-4 and TRBJ2-7; 7 bases fit TRBD1. J was trimmed by 1 base and V by 5 bases; bases with no gene match: 5. The CDR3 contains 14 residues. DNA of the CDR3: TGTGCCAGCAGTCCCGGGACAGAGTCCTACGAGCAGTACTTC. Its translation is CASSPGTESYEQYF.

The gene calls are TRBV5-1 and TRBJ2-5, with D unresolved. V gave up 6 bases and J gave up 3 bases, with 6 bases separating them. The length of the CDR3 is 11 residues. Germline V lookup: CDR1 SGHRS, CDR2 YFSETQ. CDR3 residues: CASNREETQYF. The CDR3 bases are TGCGCCAGCAACCGAGAAGAGACCCAGTACTTC. Supplemented by reference TRBV5-1 and TRBJ2-5, the full variable domain reads KAGVTQTPRYLIKTRGQQVTLSCSPISGHRSVSWYQQTPGQGLQFLFEYFSETQRNKGNFPGRFSGRQFSNSRSEMNVSTLELGDSALYLCASNREETQYFGPGTRLLVL.

This clonotype was counted ten times or more. The chain recombines TRBV12-3 or TRBV12-4 with TRBJ2-1; 7 positions agree with TRBD1. V was pared by 4 bases and J by 0 bases, with 9 bases of the junction left unmatched. The CDR3 has 17 residues. The CDR3: CASSSRRTGSSYNEQFF. CDR3 nucleotide sequence: TGTGCCAGCAGTTCCCGTCGGACAGGAAGCTCCTACAATGAGCAGTTCTTC.

This clonotype was counted only a few times. The chain links TRBV2 to TRBJ2-5, with a possible D match to TRBD2 (5 bases). CDR3 size: 14 residues. With 4 bases removed from V and 5 bases from J, the gap between germline ends came to 14 bases. Germline loops: CDR1 SNHLY, CDR2 FYNNEI. The CDR3 loop reads CASSAAASSETQYF. As DNA, the CDR3 is TGTGCCAGCAGTGCCGCGGCTAGCAGCGAGACCCAGTACTTC.

As to this clonotype: With a much larger clone just one base away, this may be a read error. The chain recombines TRBV28 with TRBJ1-5; 7 bases agree with TRBD1. CDR3 length equals 15 residues. Germline loops: CDR1 MDHEN, CDR2 SYDVKM. This CDR3 is CANSPPVTGAQPQHF. CDR3 DNA: TGTGCCAACAGTCCCCCCGTCACAGGGGCTCAGCCCCAGCATTTT.

This clonotype has ten or more counts. V gene TRBV20-1 combines with J gene TRBJ1-4; weak D call: TRBD1 (6 bases). Germline V lookup: CDR1 DFQATT, CDR2 SNEGSKA (reference sequence). The CDR3 covers 17 residues. Trimming left V 1 base short and J 5 bases short, with 20 bases between. The CDR3, as DNA: TGCAGTGCTAGAGCTCCGCGGGGCACAGGGTGGAATGAAAAACTGTTTTTT. Amino acids: CSARAPRGTGWNEKLFF.